One sample yielded the 19 T cell receptor beta chains listed below, sequenced in a study of CD8 T cells in ankylosing spondylitis. Study-wide findings and caveats: Made up of eight or nine highly homologous variants, a TCR beta motif appeared characteristic of ankylosing spondylitis blood.

Using its own MiXCR run on the 5' RACE reads, TCRdb lists one record per CDR3 protein. The sample has around 130,000 distinct CDR3 sequences, 17% seen once; the top ten hold roughly 30%. These receptors' targets are unknown. Sequencing was done on a sample of blood, either unsorted or a sorted T cell fraction (not recorded which). These TCRs come from a male donor with ankylosing spondylitis.

This chain links TRBV6-5 with TRBJ2-2; D is unclear. From germline, CDR1 is MNHEY and CDR2 SVGAGI. The CDR3 loop spans 16 amino acids. Deletions cut 0 bases from V and 5 bases from J, with 13 bases between. This chain's CDR3 is CASSYSSGDRTGELFF. CDR3 DNA sequence: TGTGCCAGCAGTTACTCGTCAGGAGATCGGACCGGGGAGCTGTTTTTT.

This clonotype was seen once. This chain links TRBV13 with TRBJ1-6; D call uncertain. CDR3 length: 14 residues. Per the germline V gene, CDR1 is PRHDT and CDR2 is FYEKMQ (reference sequence). The V gene lost 0 bases and the J gene lost 7 bases, with 7 bases spanning the gap. The CDR3 nucleotides read TGTGCCAGCAGCTTAGGACAGATCAATTCACCCCTCCACTTT. Amino acid sequence: CASSLGQINSPLHF. Full variable domain (outside the CDR3, taken from reference TRBV13 and TRBJ1-6): AAGVIQSPRHLIKEKRETATLKCYPIPRHDTVYWYQQGPGQDPQFLISFYEKMQSDKGSIPDRFSAQQFSDYHSELNMSSLELGDSALYFCASSLGQINSPLHFGNGTRLTVT.

The chain uses TRBV4-2 and TRBJ2-7; no firm D call. V gave up 0 bases and J gave up 7 bases, with 10 bases separating them. The CDR3 spans 13 residues. The germline V gene has CDR1 LGHNA and CDR2 YNFKEQ. The CDR3 here is CASSQEEPGEQYF. The CDR3 DNA is TGTGCCAGCAGCCAAGAAGAACCCGGGGAGCAGTACTTC.

This clonotype has a handful of counts. CDR3 nucleotide sequence: TGTGCCAGCAGCTTAGTGGGGCTAGCGGGAGTCCCCCTCTACAATGAGCAGTTCTTC. This translates into CASSLVGLAGVPLYNEQFF. V is TRBV11-2 and J is TRBJ2-1; 10 positions match TRBD2. Germline V CDR1 and CDR2: SGHAT, FQNNGV. Trimming removed 1 base from V and 3 bases from J; junction bases left unmatched: 12. The CDR3 spans 19 residues.

This clonotype occurred many times. V is TRBV29-1 and J is TRBJ2-2; D perhaps matches TRBD2 (6 bases). V gave up 8 bases and J gave up 4 bases, with 20 bases separating them. Germline loops: CDR1 SQVTM, CDR2 ANQGSEA. The CDR3 consists of 15 residues. The CDR3 DNA follows: TGCAGCACCAGGTTGGGGGGAGTGACCACCGGGGAGCTGTTTTTT. Protein sequence: CSTRLGGVTTGELFF.

The table lists this clonotype with a few counts. This sequence joins TRBV14 and TRBJ2-1, with TRBD2 identical over 9 bases. The CDR3 extends over 15 amino acids. The germline gives CDR1 SGHDN, CDR2 FVKESK. V shed 1 base, J shed 5 bases, and the junction held 3 bases outside the gene matches. The CDR3 reads CASSQGSSGNNEQFF. As DNA, the CDR3 is TGTGCCAGCAGCCAAGGATCTAGCGGGAACAATGAGCAGTTCTTC.

This chain connects TRBV6-1 to TRBJ2-3, with a possible D match to TRBD2 (5 bases). Germline CDR1 MNHNS, CDR2 SASEGT. Trimming left V 7 bases short and J 0 bases short, with 20 bases between. The CDR3 is made up of 17 amino acids. CDR3 region: CASNPRRNAVSTDTQYF. DNA for the CDR3: TGTGCCAGCAACCCTCGGAGGAACGCCGTTAGCACAGATACGCAGTATTTT.

V is TRBV2 and J is TRBJ1-6; a possible D gene is TRBD1 (6 bases). The CDR3 loop spans 13 amino acids. The V and J ends lost 7 bases and 8 bases respectively, with 12 bases between them. Looked up from germline, CDR1 is SNHLY and CDR2 is FYNNEI. CDR3 residues: CASTHYRDSPLHF. The CDR3 DNA sequence: TGTGCCAGCACCCACTACAGGGATTCACCCCTCCACTTT.

This clonotype was counted a few times. The chain uses TRBV12-3 or TRBV12-4 and TRBJ2-7, with 10 positions matching TRBD2. J gave up 2 bases and V 1 base, and 2 bases lay outside the gene matches. The CDR3 sequence is 15 residues long. The CDR3 DNA reads TGTGCCAGCAGTTTAGGGAGCGGGAGGGCCTACGAGCAGTACTTC. As protein: CASSLGSGRAYEQYF.

This clonotype came up a few times. The gene calls are TRBV28 and TRBJ2-5, with TRBD1 matching over 9 bases. Germline V gene lookup returns CDR1 MDHEN and CDR2 SYDVKM. The CDR3 contains 15 residues. J was trimmed by 0 bases and V by 8 bases; bases with no gene match: 7. CDR3 amino acids: CASGAGTGNQETQYF. The CDR3 DNA sequence: TGTGCCAGCGGCGCCGGGACAGGGAACCAAGAGACCCAGTACTTC.

A few counts support this clonotype. The chain links TRBV11-2 to TRBJ1-6; 9 bases fit TRBD1. The V segment lost 1 base and the J segment 10 bases; nucleotides outside the gene matches: 8. The germline CDR1 and CDR2 sequences are SGHAT and FQNNGV. The CDR3 consists of 16 residues. The CDR3 DNA reads as TGTGCCAGCAGCTTAGGGCGGACAGGGGTATGGTCACCCCTCCACTTT. This translates into CASSLGRTGVWSPLHF.

This clonotype was seen a handful of times. CDR3 DNA: TGTGCCAGCAGCTTGGGACAGCTCTATGGCTACACCTTC. Translated, it gives CASSLGQLYGYTF. J is TRBJ1-2 and V is TRBV6-1, with 7 bases identical to TRBD1. CDR3 size: 13 residues. Germline lookup yields CDR1 MNHNS and CDR2 SASEGT. With 6 bases clipped from V and 4 bases from J, the junction kept 5 bases outside the gene matches.

The chain has TRBV5-1 and TRBJ2-7; TRBD1 is a possible D gene (5 bases). Germline V lookup: CDR1 SGHRS, CDR2 YFSETQ. The CDR3 sequence is 14 residues long. Trimming left V 4 bases short and J 0 bases short, with 11 bases between. CDR3 amino acids: CASSPRQNSYEQYF. CDR3 DNA: TGCGCCAGCAGCCCTAGACAGAACTCCTACGAGCAGTACTTC.

The chain couples TRBV6-5 to TRBJ1-5; no definite D call. Looked up from germline, CDR1 is MNHEY and CDR2 is SVGAGI. CDR3 length: 14 amino acids. Between the trimmed V and J ends, which lost 3 bases and 3 bases, there was a span of 9 bases. CDR3 protein: CASSYIRDNQPQHF. In DNA form, the CDR3 reads TGTGCCAGCAGTTATATCCGGGACAATCAGCCCCAGCATTTT.

The chain joins TRBV28 to TRBJ1-4, with D tentatively TRBD1 (5 bases). The CDR3 covers 11 residues. CDR1 MDHEN and CDR2 SYDVKM come from the germline V gene. Trimming removed 7 bases from V and 8 bases from J, with 8 bases in between. CDR3 protein: CASKGPEKLFF. The DNA of the CDR3 is TGTGCCAGCAAGGGGCCGGAAAAACTGTTTTTT.

The chain uses TRBV6-4 and TRBJ2-2; D may be TRBD1 or TRBD2 (5 bases each). Germline CDR1 reads MRHNA; CDR2 reads SNTAGT. CDR3 length: 14 amino acids. V lost 2 bases and J 3 bases, leaving 7 bases between the germline ends. CDR3 DNA sequence: TGTGCCAGCAGTGACAGGGACGACACCGGGGAGCTGTTTTTT. Translated: CASSDRDDTGELFF.

The J gene is TRBJ1-6, the V gene TRBV9; maybe TRBD1 (6 bases). Germline V gene data show CDR1 as SGDLS and CDR2 as YYNGEE. CDR3 length: 14 amino acids. V gave up 0 bases and J gave up 10 bases, with 11 bases separating them. The CDR3 DNA reads TGTGCCAGCAGCGTAGCAGGGGTCGGGTCACCCCTCCACTTT. Residues: CASSVAGVGSPLHF.

This clonotype occurred many times. This chain connects TRBV29-1 to TRBJ2-2, with D perhaps matching TRBD2 (6 bases). V was shortened by 6 bases and J by 6 bases, with 20 bases between the two germline ends. Germline V lookup: CDR1 SQVTM, CDR2 ANQGSEA. This CDR3 is 15 amino acids long. The CDR3 coding sequence is TGCAGCGTGATGGAGGGAGATTTCAGGGCCGGGGAGCTGTTTTTT. Its translation: CSVMEGDFRAGELFF.

This rearrangement joins TRBV7-8 to TRBJ2-7; 7 bases line up with TRBD2. The CDR3 contains 13 residues. Germline assignment: CDR1 SGHVS and CDR2 FQNEAQ. Germline trimming cut 8 bases from V and 3 bases from J; bases unmatched to any gene: 7. The CDR3 DNA sequence: TGTGCCAGCTGCGGGAGTGAGGGCTACGAGCAGTACTTC. Amino acids: CASCGSEGYEQYF.